The 25 T cell receptor beta chains in this list originate from one sample, sequenced in a study of chemoradiotherapy in HPV16-positive cancers. Clones were read by immunoSEQ multiplex PCR, and TCRdb kept only the in-frame ones, dropping some. The sample has some 21,000 clones, over 75% seen once; the top ten hold 2% to 2.5%. The specimen comprised blood, sampled from a patient who underwent chemoradiotherapy. The source of these receptors is a human donor with HPV-associated anogenital cancer.

The rearrangement uses TRBV6-5 and TRBJ1-1; 7 positions match TRBD1. This CDR3 spans 13 amino acids. The germline V gene encodes CDR1 MNHEY and CDR2 SVGAGI. After removal of 6 bases from V and 3 bases from J, the junction contained 4 bases not matched to a gene. CDR3 in DNA: TGTGCCAGCAGACAGGGGAGGGACACTGAAGCTTTCTTT. Its protein product is CASRQGRDTEAFF.

This clone was counted a single time. The chain recombines TRBV11-2 with TRBJ2-2; D gene ambiguous. The germline V and J ends were trimmed by 5 bases and 1 base, with 14 bases remaining between them. The length of the CDR3 is 16 residues. Germline CDR1 and CDR2: SGHAT and FQNNGV. The DNA of the CDR3 is TGTGCCAGCAGCCACTTAATGTGGGGGAACACCGGGGAGCTGTTTTTT. Protein sequence: CASSHLMWGNTGELFF.

The chain uses TRBV5-1 and TRBJ2-5; 13 bases match TRBD2. Trimming at V came to 3 bases and at J to 2 bases, leaving 4 bases not matched to a gene. The CDR3 runs 16 residues. Germline lookup yields CDR1 SGHRS and CDR2 YFSETQ. The CDR3 sequence: CASSSGLAGQQETQYF. The DNA for the CDR3 is TGCGCCAGCAGCTCGGGACTAGCGGGGCAGCAAGAGACCCAGTACTTC.

The V and J genes are TRBV4-1 and TRBJ2-7; maybe TRBD1 (6 bases). Trimming pared 0 bases from V and 4 bases from J, leaving 13 bases between. The germline CDR1 and CDR2 sequences are MGHRA and YSYEKL. The CDR3 totals 15 residues. The chain's CDR3 is CASSQDLVGAYEQYF. The CDR3 nucleotides read TGCGCCAGCAGCCAAGATCTTGTGGGGGCTTACGAGCAGTACTTC.

A word on this clone: The conserved phenylalanine or tryptophan is not found at the CDR3 terminus, so this likely reflects a read error. The DNA is omitted, as the CDR3 cannot be located on it reliably, and the CDR3 follows TCRdb's listing. The V call is TRBV7-2, the J call TRBJ2-3; the DNA was not compared with TRBD2, the D call given in the table. Counting both end residues, the CDR3 totals 12 amino acids. Germline V gives CDR1 SGHTA, CDR2 FQGNSA. CDR3 in amino acids: CASSLDFPWPNV.

The V call is TRBV13, the J call TRBJ2-3; 8 bases map to TRBD1. The germline gives CDR1 PRHDT, CDR2 FYEKMQ (reference sequence). This CDR3 contains 15 residues. J lost 4 bases, V lost 2 bases, and 5 bases had no gene match. CDR3 in DNA: TGTGCCAGCAGCTTAAGCAGGGGGCTCTCAGATACGCAGTATTTT. This gives the protein CASSLSRGLSDTQYF.

This chain joins TRBV11-2 and TRBJ2-3; 11 nucleotides line up with TRBD2. The CDR3 is 15 residues long. The ends lost 5 bases at V and 4 bases at J; junction bases unmatched: 5. Germline-derived CDR1 and CDR2 are SGHAT and FQNNGV. The CDR3 region has the DNA TGTGCCAGCAGCCTTAGCGGGGGGGCATCAGATACGCAGTATTTT. Translated: CASSLSGGASDTQYF. Full variable domain (remainder filled in from reference TRBV11-2 and TRBJ2-3): EAGVAQSPRYKIIEKRQSVAFWCNPISGHATLYWYQQILGQGPKLLIQFQNNGVVDDSQLPKDRFSAERLKGVDSTLKIQPAKLEDSAVYLCASSLSGGASDTQYFGPGTRLTVL.

CDR3 nucleotide sequence: TGCGCCAGCAGCCAAGATCCGGTAGCGGGGGGCCCTGCCAATGAGCAGTTCTTC. Protein product: CASSQDPVAGGPANEQFF. The chain carries TRBV4-1 and TRBJ2-1; 10 positions match TRBD2. The V gene's germline CDR1 is MGHRA and CDR2 YSYEKL. V lost 0 bases to trimming and J lost 6 bases; unmatched junction nucleotides: 11. CDR3 length: 18 residues.

V gene TRBV6-5 combines with J gene TRBJ2-7; D remains unclear. In germline, CDR1 is MNHEY, CDR2 SVGAGI. This CDR3 is built from 14 residues. V dropped 0 bases and J dropped 6 bases, with 12 bases sitting between them. The CDR3 reads CASSYSAEVSEQYF. The CDR3 DNA reads TGTGCCAGCAGTTACTCGGCAGAGGTGAGCGAGCAGTACTTC.

The chain's CDR3 is CASSQDLNEKLFF. The CDR3 coding sequence is TGTGCCAGCAGCCAAGACCTTAATGAAAAACTGTTTTTT. The chain joins TRBV5-3 to TRBJ1-4; D unclear. TRBV5-3 is recorded as an ORF, its role being uncertain. The CDR3 sequence is 13 residues long. V was pared by 8 bases and J by 4 bases, with 12 bases between.

This clone has only one observation. This chain uses TRBV19 with TRBJ1-5; D unclear. The CDR3 totals 13 residues. Per the germline V gene, CDR1 is LNHDA and CDR2 is SQIVND (reference sequence). With 0 bases removed from V and 6 bases from J, the gap between germline ends came to 6 bases. The CDR3 DNA reads as TGTGCCAGTAGTATAGAGGGAGCTCAGCCCCAGCATTTT. It encodes CASSIEGAQPQHF.

The CDR3 DNA reads TGTGCCAGCAGTTTAATGGTTAGCCGGGGAGCTTTCTTT. Residues: CASSLMVSRGAFF. V usage is TRBV28 and J usage is TRBJ1-1; no clear D gene. CDR3 length equals 13 residues. Trimming cost V 2 bases and J 10 bases, with 14 bases left between them. Looked up from germline, CDR1 is MDHEN and CDR2 is SYDVKM. Full variable domain (outside the CDR3, taken from reference TRBV28 and TRBJ1-1): DVKVTQSSRYLVKRTGEKVFLECVQDMDHENMFWYRQDPGLGLRLIYFSYDVKMKEKGDIPEGYSVSREKKERFSLILESASTNQTSMYLCASSLMVSRGAFFGQGTRLTVV.

This clone was seen once. This chain uses TRBV10-3 with TRBJ2-1, with 7 bases fitting TRBD2. The V and J ends lost 10 bases and 2 bases, in that order; junction bases with no gene match: 5. The germline V gene has CDR1 ENHRY and CDR2 SYGVKD. This CDR3 has 13 residues. For the CDR3, the DNA is TGTGCCACCAAGCGGGACCCCTACAATGAGCAGTTCTTC. Amino acids: CATKRDPYNEQFF.

This rearrangement joins TRBV20-1 to TRBJ2-1; D remains ambiguous. Germline V gene data show CDR1 as DFQATT and CDR2 as SNEGSKA (reference sequence). The CDR3 loop spans 11 amino acids. V lost 0 bases and J 9 bases, leaving 6 bases between the germline ends. DNA for the CDR3: TGCAGTGCTAGAGATCCTCCTGAGCAGTTCTTC. Its protein product is CSARDPPEQFF.

The chain has TRBV10-2 and TRBJ2-7, with 12 nucleotides matching TRBD2. Germline-derived CDR1 and CDR2 are WSHSY and SAAADI. Trimming took 7 bases from V and 1 from J; bases not matched to a gene: 2. This CDR3 has 14 residues. In nucleotides, the CDR3 is TGCGCCAGCAAGACTAGCGGGAGTTCCTACGAGCAGTACTTC. It codes for CASKTSGSSYEQYF.

The chain uses TRBV18 and TRBJ2-7; D could derive from TRBD1 or TRBD2 (5 bases each). Germline V CDR1 and CDR2: KGHSH, LQKENI. This CDR3 comprises 14 residues. The V end lost 4 bases, the J end lost 6 bases, and 16 bases lay between the germline ends. The CDR3 DNA reads TGTGCCAGCTCACGTGTGGGGGAATCTGGCGAGCAGTACTTC. It is translated as CASSRVGESGEQYF.

The V gene is TRBV15, the J gene TRBJ2-1; 7 bases agree with TRBD2. J gave up 6 bases and V 2 bases, and 4 bases lay outside the gene matches. The CDR3 is 14 residues long. Germline CDR1 and CDR2: LNHNV and YYDKDF (reference sequence). The CDR3 sequence: CATSRWEGLNEQFF. CDR3 coding DNA: TGTGCCACCAGCAGATGGGAGGGCCTCAATGAGCAGTTCTTC.

This sequence joins TRBV9 and TRBJ2-6; no definite D call. This CDR3 contains 16 residues. Trimming shortened V by 0 bases and J by 2 bases, and 9 bases separated the two germline ends. Looked up from germline, CDR1 is SGDLS and CDR2 is YYNGEE. The CDR3 spells CASSVAFFAGANVLTF. DNA for the CDR3: TGTGCCAGCAGCGTAGCCTTTTTTGCTGGGGCCAACGTCCTGACTTTC.

The chain combines TRBV11-3 with TRBJ2-7; 7 positions agree with TRBD2. V was clipped by 4 bases and J by 0 bases; unmatched bases: 3. In germline, CDR1 is SGHNT, CDR2 YENEEA. CDR3 size: 14 residues. In nucleotides, the CDR3 is TGTGCCAGCAGCTCCGGCGGGAGCTCCTACGAGCAGTACTTC. This codes for CASSSGGSSYEQYF.

The chain links TRBV13 to TRBJ2-1; 13 bases align to TRBD2. V shed 0 bases, J shed 16 bases, and the junction held 3 bases outside the gene matches. CDR1 PRHDT and CDR2 FYEKMQ come from the germline V gene (reference sequence). The CDR3 length is 13 residues. The CDR3 DNA follows: TGTGCCAGCAGCTTAGGACTAGCGGGAGGGCCATTCTTC. It is translated as CASSLGLAGGPFF.

V and J are TRBV28 and TRBJ2-3; 8 nucleotides align to TRBD1. Germline assignment: CDR1 MDHEN and CDR2 SYDVKM. The CDR3 has 16 residues. The V gene end was trimmed by 6 bases and the J gene end by 1 base; junction bases not matched to a gene: 9. The CDR3 DNA follows: TGTGCCAGCAGGCTACTCGGACAGGGAGGCACAGATACGCAGTATTTT. Amino acid sequence: CASRLLGQGGTDTQYF.

V usage is TRBV10-3 and J usage is TRBJ2-7; 8 bases map to TRBD1. CDR3 length equals 14 residues. From germline, CDR1 is ENHRY and CDR2 SYGVKD. J gave up 4 bases and V 6 bases, and 8 bases lay outside the gene matches. The CDR3 DNA reads TGTGCCATCAGGGAACCGGGACAGGTATACGAGCAGTACTTC. It translates to CAIREPGQVYEQYF.

This sequence joins TRBV6-1 and TRBJ1-1; a weak D match, TRBD1 (5 bases). The germline V gene encodes CDR1 MNHNS and CDR2 SASEGT. This CDR3 region has 13 residues. With 5 bases removed from V and 7 bases from J, the gap between germline ends came to 14 bases. The CDR3 bases are TGTGCCAGCAGTCTTCGGGACCGAAATGAAGCTTTCTTT. Translating it yields CASSLRDRNEAFF.

This chain links TRBV13 with TRBJ1-2; D not resolved. Germline CDR1 PRHDT, CDR2 FYEKMQ (reference sequence). CDR3 length equals 14 residues. V lost 1 base to trimming and J lost 7 bases, with 13 bases between them. CDR3 sequence (DNA): TGTGCCAGCAGCTTAGTTGTCTCCCCGGGTGGCTACACCTTC. The encoded protein is CASSLVVSPGGYTF.

The table lists this clone with a few counts. The chain employs TRBV4-1 and TRBJ2-7; maybe TRBD1 (6 bases). The CDR3 sequence is 15 residues long. CDR1 and CDR2 from the germline V gene are MGHRA and YSYEKL. Trimming pared 0 bases from V and 6 bases from J, leaving 15 bases between. This chain's CDR3 is CASSQDNRVGSEQYF. As DNA, the CDR3 is TGCGCCAGCAGCCAAGATAACAGGGTTGGATCCGAGCAGTACTTC.